This T cell receptor beta chain was identified in a study of blood T cells in healthy people across ages. Study conclusions and caveats: Researchers report that TCR beta diversity correlated strongly with naive T cell percentage. A roughly linear fall in TCR beta diversity per million T cells was seen with increasing age.

Donation came from healthy Caucasian individuals in Russia who were aged about 6 to 95. PCR was performed a second time for about 7 to 11 cycles using a sample-barcoded 5' primer and a J-beta primer mix. Each CDR3 protein is one row after TCRdb ran MiXCR on the 5' RACE reads. The sample lists roughly 680,000 distinct CDR3 sequences; approximately 52% were seen once. Germline CDR1 SGDLS, CDR2 YYNGEE. This CDR3 contains 15 residues. In the case of this clonotype: Its target is unknown. With a much larger clone just one base away, this may be a read error.

This TCR was sampled from a woman older than 75 in good health. The specimen was blood. The rearrangement links TRBV9 to TRBJ2-5; 10 nucleotides align to TRBD1. CDR3 region: CVSSPTTGGEETQYF. CDR3 in DNA: TGTGTCAGCAGCCCAACGACAGGGGGCGAAGAGACCCAGTACTTC. The full variable domain, with the rest looked up from reference TRBV9 and TRBJ2-5, is DSGVTQTPKHLITATGQRVTLRCSPRSGDLSVYWYQQSLDQGLQFLIQYYNGEERAKGNILERFSAQQFPDLHSELNLSSLELGDSALYFCVSSPTTGGEETQYFGPGTRLLVL.